The text below deals with one T cell receptor beta chain. The sample is drawn from a study of blood T cell repertoires in COVID-19. Study details: Acute and convalescent COVID-19 samples came from the United States, Italy and Spain.

The study drew participants aged about 18 to 89 years from approximately 23 US areas. In assigning cohorts, the study relied on participant-reported clinical history. The method was immunoSEQ multiplex PCR; TCRdb's version includes in-frame clones alone and lacks a portion of them. The table has 250,000 to 300,000 clones, roughly 91% seen once. The origin of this receptor is a woman between 35 and 50 years old with acute COVID-19. Material: PBMCs or T cells enriched from blood (not recorded which).

CDR3 residues: CASSERRAGGPSSYNEQFF. The CDR3 nucleotides read TGCGCCAGCAGTGAGCGTCGAGCGGGGGGACCCTCCTCCTACAATGAGCAGTTCTTC. The chain couples TRBV10-2 to TRBJ2-1; 9 bases agree with TRBD2. From germline, CDR1 is WSHSY and CDR2 SAAADI. This CDR3 has 19 amino acids. The ends lost 2 bases at V and 0 bases at J; junction bases unmatched: 11.